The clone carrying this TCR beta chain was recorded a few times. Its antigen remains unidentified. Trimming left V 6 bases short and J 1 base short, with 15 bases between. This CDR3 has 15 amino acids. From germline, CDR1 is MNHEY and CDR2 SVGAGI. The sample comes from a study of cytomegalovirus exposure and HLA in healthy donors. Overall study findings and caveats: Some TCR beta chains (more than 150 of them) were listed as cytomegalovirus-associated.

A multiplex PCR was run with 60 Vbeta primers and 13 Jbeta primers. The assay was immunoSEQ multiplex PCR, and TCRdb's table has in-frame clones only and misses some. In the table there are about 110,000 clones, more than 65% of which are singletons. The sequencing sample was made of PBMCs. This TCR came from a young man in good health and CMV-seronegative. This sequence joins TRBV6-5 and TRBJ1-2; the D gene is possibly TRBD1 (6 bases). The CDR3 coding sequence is TGTGCCAGCAGACCGGACAGTCGGATTAACTATGGCTACACCTTC. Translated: CASRPDSRINYGYTF.